This passage covers 10 T cell receptor beta chains from one sample sequenced in a study of T cell changes during pregnancy in multiple sclerosis. Libraries were prepared by immunoSEQ multiplex PCR; TCRdb keeps only in-frame clonotypes and omits some of them. The sample records about 56,000 clones, roughly 91% being singletons. Sequences were derived from CD4+ T cells from peripheral blood mononuclear cells, sampled in the third trimester of pregnancy. Receptor source: a female donor with multiple sclerosis, enrolled in a pregnancy study.

The V call is TRBV6-5, the J call TRBJ2-3; possible D gene TRBD1, 6 bases. CDR1 and CDR2 (germline): MNHEY, SVGAGI. The V gene lost 2 bases and the J gene lost 0 bases, with 6 bases spanning the gap. This CDR3 is built from 14 residues. CDR3 residues: CASSYDRSTDTQYF. The CDR3 DNA reads TGTGCCAGCAGTTACGACAGGAGCACAGATACGCAGTATTTT.

J is TRBJ2-1 and V is TRBV19; D is undetermined. CDR1 is LNHDA, CDR2 SQIVND, per germline (reference sequence). The germline V and J ends were trimmed by 10 bases and 4 bases, with 8 bases remaining between them. The CDR3 consists of 11 residues. For the CDR3, the DNA is TGTGCCACCAGGCTTTACAATGAGCAGTTCTTC. This gives the protein CATRLYNEQFF.

This clone showed up just once. The chain couples TRBV19 to TRBJ2-1; TRBD1 matches at 9 bases. Germline CDR1 reads LNHDA; CDR2 reads SQIVND (reference sequence). After removal of 5 bases from V and 5 bases from J, the junction contained 10 bases not matched to a gene. The CDR3 loop spans 16 amino acids. The CDR3 loop is CASSPGTGFFDNEQFF. CDR3 coding DNA: TGTGCCAGTAGTCCCGGGACAGGGTTTTTCGACAATGAGCAGTTCTTC.

The DNA of the CDR3 is TGTGCCAGCCGGGACAGGGGGATGAGCACTGAAGCTTTCTTT. Its protein is CASRDRGMSTEAFF. The chain recombines TRBV19 with TRBJ1-1; 11 bases are a match to TRBD1. CDR1 and CDR2 from the germline V gene are LNHDA and SQIVND (reference sequence). V dropped 9 bases and J dropped 4; count of bases not matched to a gene: 7. There are 14 residues in the CDR3.

This chain joins TRBV19 and TRBJ2-3; 10 bases agree with TRBD1. From germline, CDR1 is LNHDA and CDR2 SQIVND (reference sequence). The CDR3 covers 16 residues. Trimming took 3 bases from V and 3 from J; bases not matched to a gene: 6. The CDR3 region is CASSIPPGQGTDTQYF. As DNA, the CDR3 is TGTGCCAGTAGTATTCCCCCGGGACAGGGGACAGATACGCAGTATTTT. The entire variable domain, with the rest obtained from reference TRBV19 and TRBJ2-3, is as follows: DGGITQSPKYLFRKEGQNVTLSCEQNLNHDAMYWYRQDPGQGLRLIYYSQIVNDFQKGDIAEGYSVSREKKESFPLTVTSAQKNPTAFYLCASSIPPGQGTDTQYFGPGTRLTVL.

This sequence joins TRBV6-5 and TRBJ1-1, with 7 nucleotides matching TRBD1. Trimming took 1 base from V and 6 from J; bases not matched to a gene: 5. The CDR3 is made up of 14 amino acids. Germline V CDR1 and CDR2: MNHEY, SVGAGI. CDR3 region: CASSYLTGIAEAFF. The CDR3 bases are TGTGCCAGCAGTTACTTGACAGGGATAGCTGAAGCTTTCTTT.

This clone was observed a handful of times. The chain is built from TRBV10-2 and TRBJ1-6, with TRBD1 matching 7 bases. The germline gives CDR1 WSHSY, CDR2 SAAADI. The CDR3 is 15 amino acids. V was pared by 4 bases and J by 10 bases, with 10 bases of the junction left unmatched. In nucleotides, the CDR3 is TGCGCCAGCAGTGGGATGCGGACAGGAGACTCACCCCTCCACTTT. Its translation is CASSGMRTGDSPLHF.

The chain recombines TRBV10-2 with TRBJ1-1; 7 bases fit TRBD1. The CDR3 has 11 amino acids. V trimming: 6 bases; J trimming: 8 bases; junction bases outside the gene matches: 3. The germline CDR1 and CDR2 sequences are WSHSY and SAAADI. Written as DNA, the CDR3 is TGCGCCAGCAGGATGGACAGGGAAGCTTTCTTT. Translating it yields CASRMDREAFF.

This chain links TRBV27 with TRBJ2-5; no firm D call. This CDR3 region has 14 residues. The germline V gene has CDR1 MNHEY and CDR2 SMNVEV (reference sequence). The germline V and J ends were trimmed by 5 bases and 5 bases, with 15 bases remaining between them. CDR3 in amino acids: CASSPVLPRETQYF. CDR3 nucleotides: TGTGCCAGCAGTCCCGTACTCCCGCGTGAGACCCAGTACTTC.

The rearrangement uses TRBV6-1 and TRBJ1-5; D is ambiguous. The length of the CDR3 is 14 residues. Germline values: CDR1 MNHNS, CDR2 SASEGT. The V end lost 4 bases, the J end lost 1 base, and 8 bases lay between the germline ends. The DNA for the CDR3 is TGTGCCAGCAGTGCTAGCCCAAGCAATCAGCCCCAGCATTTT. It specifies CASSASPSNQPQHF.